These T cell receptor beta chains were read from a single sample in a study of glioma-infiltrating T cells after dendritic cell vaccination. Method: immunoSEQ multiplex PCR; TCRdb's copy keeps in-frame clones and lacks some. Here the sample spans roughly 100,000 clones, roughly four fifths being singletons. The source was blood, collected after dendritic cell vaccination. The receptors derive from a human donor with glioblastoma. The CDR3 runs from the conserved cysteine through the conserved F or W. Fields, in order: J gene, D gene, clone size, V gene, CDR3 protein, CDR3 DNA. D genes are given only for firm matches. Rows may omit the clone size; those that give it use once, few, many or a size class.

TRBJ2-5 | TRBD1 | NA | TRBV5-8 | CASSHNRGRVVKETQYF | TGTGCCAGCAGTCATAACAGGGGGCGCGTGGTGAAAGAGACCCAGTACTTC
TRBJ2-3 | NA | NA | TRBV10-2 | CASLRRGDSTDTQYF | TGCGCCAGCCTCCGGCGGGGTGATAGCACAGATACGCAGTATTTT
TRBJ1-2 | TRBD1 | once | TRBV30 | CAWSRQGIGWRGVGGYTF | TGTGCCTGGAGTCGACAGGGGATAGGGTGGAGGGGGGTTGGTGGCTACACCTTC
TRBJ2-3 | TRBD2 | NA | TRBV5-8 | CASSLGGGRTDTQYF | TGTGCCAGCAGCTTGGGCGGGGGGCGCACAGATACGCAGTATTTT
TRBJ1-2 | TRBD1 | NA | TRBV9 | CASSDGQGVNYGYTF | TGTGCCAGCAGCGATGGACAGGGGGTTAACTATGGCTACACCTTC
TRBJ2-7 | TRBD1 | NA | TRBV7-2 | CASSTGQGRSSYEQYF | TGTGCCAGCAGCACGGGACAGGGAAGGAGCTCCTACGAGCAGTACTTC
TRBJ1-4 | TRBD1 | NA | TRBV30 | CAWEQGANYGALSQENKANEKLFF | TGTGCCTGGGAACAGGGGGCGAACTACGGAGCCTTATCACAGGAAAACAAGGCAAATGAAAAACTGTTTTTT
TRBJ2-2 | NA | NA | TRBV19 | CASSIKLGAPGELFF | TGTGCCAGTAGTATTAAATTAGGGGCCCCCGGGGAGCTGTTTTTT
TRBJ1-2 | NA | NA | TRBV7-9 | CASSTPERAVYGYTF | TGTGCCAGCAGCACACCAGAGCGGGCAGTCTATGGCTACACCTTC
TRBJ2-2 | TRBD1 | NA | TRBV15 | CATSRDRANTGELFF | TGTGCCACCTCCCGGGACAGGGCAAACACCGGGGAGCTGTTTTTT
TRBJ2-7 | TRBD1 | NA | TRBV15 | CATSRVGQGPLEQYF | TGTGCCACCAGCAGAGTCGGACAGGGCCCGCTCGAGCAGTACTTC
TRBJ2-1 | NA | NA | TRBV7-9 | CASSPPPSNEQFF | TGTGCCAGCAGCCCGCCGCCGAGCAATGAGCAGTTCTTC
TRBJ1-2 | NA | NA | TRBV29-1 | CSVDETGNYGYTF | TGCAGCGTTGACGAAACAGGGAACTATGGCTACACCTTC
TRBJ1-1 | NA | few | TRBV21-1 | CASSNGELAFF | TGTGCCAGCAGCAACGGGGAGCTAGCTTTCTTT
TRBJ2-3 | TRBD2 | NA | TRBV19 | CASSISREGNTQYF | TGTGCCAGTAGTATTAGCAGGGAGGGAAATACGCAGTATTTT
TRBJ2-5 | NA | NA | TRBV9 | CASSEDQETQYF | TGTGCCAGCAGTGAGGACCAAGAGACCCAGTACTTC
TRBJ1-2 | NA | NA | TRBV29-1 | CSARDTNYGYTF | TGCAGCGCCCGAGACACGAACTATGGCTACACCTTC
TRBJ2-7 | TRBD1 | NA | TRBV6-1 | CASSERGTDFYEQYF | TGTGCCAGCAGTGAAAGGGGGACAGACTTCTACGAGCAGTACTTC
TRBJ2-7 | TRBD1 | NA | TRBV29-1 | CSARGLTGASSYEQYF | TGCAGCGCCCGTGGGCTTACAGGGGCGAGCTCCTACGAGCAGTACTTC
TRBJ2-2 | NA | NA | TRBV30 | CAWSSRRGKTGELFF | TGTGCCTGGAGTAGTCGGCGGGGAAAGACCGGGGAGCTGTTTTTT
TRBJ1-5 | NA | NA | TRBV19 | CASSIRSYQPQHF | TGTGCCAGTAGTATCCGCAGTTATCAGCCCCAGCATTTT
TRBJ1-1 | NA | NA | TRBV29-1 | CSVQDTINTEAFF | TGCAGCGTCCAAGACACCATAAACACTGAAGCTTTCTTT
TRBJ1-5 | NA | NA | TRBV19 | CASSSGGVRFQPQHF | TGTGCCAGTAGTAGCGGTGGTGTAAGGTTCCAACCCCAGCATTTT
TRBJ2-1 | TRBD2 | NA | TRBV29-1 | CSVPAGVGYNEQFF | TGCAGCGTCCCAGCGGGGGTGGGATACAATGAGCAGTTCTTC